The 21 T cell receptor beta chains listed next were all sequenced from one sample in a study of T cell repertoires in cytomegalovirus infection. TCRdb re-derived calls from the reads in MiXCR, one entry per CDR3 protein. The sample carries roughly 300,000 distinct CDR3 sequences, roughly 9.5% recorded once. Sequenced sample: PBMCs. The receptors originated from a human donor in good health (CMV status not recorded). Some clones in this sample may be carry-over from other donors' samples.

At least ten counts were recorded for this clonotype. The chain combines TRBV12-3 or TRBV12-4 with TRBJ2-1; D gene unclear. V dropped 2 bases and J dropped 9 bases, with 8 bases sitting between them. The CDR3 sequence is 12 residues long. The DNA of the CDR3 is TGTGCCAGCAGTTTAAGTGAAAGTGAGCAGTTCTTC. Its protein product is CASSLSESEQFF.

The V gene is TRBV28, the J gene TRBJ2-7; 12 nucleotides line up with TRBD2. This CDR3 region has 16 residues. V lost 0 bases to trimming and J lost 4 bases; unmatched junction nucleotides: 4. CDR1 MDHEN and CDR2 SYDVKM come from the germline V gene. Here the CDR3 reads CASSLWSSGRDYEQYF. CDR3 coding DNA: TGTGCCAGCAGTTTATGGTCTAGCGGGAGGGATTACGAGCAGTACTTC.

This clonotype was seen only a few times. The CDR3 DNA follows: TGTGCCAGCAGTTTATTCAGCGGGAAAGGCTTTCTTGAGCAGTTCTTC. Translated: CASSLFSGKGFLEQFF. The V gene is TRBV28, the J gene TRBJ2-1; 7 nucleotides match TRBD2. Germline V gene sequence: CDR1 MDHEN, CDR2 SYDVKM. Losses at the gene ends were 1 base for V and 9 bases for J; bases not matched to a gene: 12. The CDR3 runs 16 residues. Combining the CDR3 with reference TRBV28 and TRBJ2-1 gives the whole variable domain DVKVTQSSRYLVKRTGEKVFLECVQDMDHENMFWYRQDPGLGLRLIYFSYDVKMKEKGDIPEGYSVSREKKERFSLILESASTNQTSMYLCASSLFSGKGFLEQFFGPGTRLTVL.

This clonotype was found many times. The V gene is TRBV12-3 or TRBV12-4, the J gene TRBJ1-6; D may be TRBD1 (5 bases). The V and J ends lost 2 bases and 6 bases respectively, with 11 bases between them. This CDR3 is built from 15 residues. The CDR3: CASSLPGRVNSPLHF. The CDR3 DNA follows: TGTGCCAGCAGTTTACCGGGACGGGTTAATTCACCCCTCCACTTT.

This clonotype was seen ten or more times. The chain couples TRBV11-1 to TRBJ2-7; D possibly corresponds to TRBD1 (6 bases). This CDR3 is 14 amino acids long. Trimming removed 5 bases at V and 4 bases at J, with 15 bases between. CDR1 and CDR2 from the germline V gene are SGHAT and FQDESV (reference sequence). CDR3 in amino acids: CASSPRWTAYEQYF. The CDR3, as DNA: TGTGCCAGCAGCCCAAGATGGACAGCGTACGAGCAGTACTTC.

This clonotype came up many times. The V call is TRBV4-3, the J call TRBJ1-1; 10 nucleotides align to TRBD1. The germline V gene has CDR1 LGHNA and CDR2 YSLEER. CDR3 length equals 14 residues. V lost 1 base, J lost 10 bases, and 6 bases stayed unmatched. This CDR3 reads CASSQGQGARGAFF. CDR3 sequence (DNA): TGCGCCAGCAGCCAAGGACAGGGGGCGCGTGGAGCTTTCTTT.

This clonotype was detected many times. This chain joins TRBV7-2 and TRBJ2-3, with TRBD2 matching 11 bases. V was pared by 3 bases and J by 3 bases, with 11 bases of the junction left unmatched. The CDR3 loop spans 18 amino acids. Germline V gives CDR1 SGHTA, CDR2 FQGNSA. The CDR3 reads CASSFQPVAGGRTDTQYF. The CDR3, as DNA: TGTGCCAGCAGCTTTCAACCCGTAGCGGGGGGGCGAACAGATACGCAGTATTTT.

This clonotype was recorded at least ten times. The rearrangement joins TRBV7-2 to TRBJ1-3; 7 positions agree with TRBD1. CDR3 length: 15 amino acids. Trimming removed 4 bases from V and 2 bases from J; junction bases left unmatched: 5. Germline V gives CDR1 SGHTA, CDR2 FQGNSA. The CDR3 DNA reads as TGTGCCAGCAGCTCAGGGGGAATTACTGGAAACACCATATATTTT. Protein: CASSSGGITGNTIYF.

This chain uses TRBV19 with TRBJ2-7, with TRBD1 identical over 7 bases. The V segment lost 5 bases and the J segment 4 bases; nucleotides outside the gene matches: 11. The CDR3 spans 15 residues. The germline V gene encodes CDR1 LNHDA and CDR2 SQIVND (reference sequence). Here the CDR3 DNA reads TGTGCCAGTAGTCCCCGGGACAGTCTCTTGTACGAGCAGTACTTC. This sequence encodes CASSPRDSLLYEQYF.

The chain joins TRBV12-3 or TRBV12-4 to TRBJ1-1, with D possibly TRBD1 on 5 matching bases. The CDR3 is 14 residues long. V lost 6 bases to trimming and J lost 3 bases, with 14 bases between them. The CDR3 DNA sequence: TGTGCCAGCAGGGGGGACGGATTCTACACTGAAGCTTTCTTT. This sequence encodes CASRGDGFYTEAFF.

The table lists this clonotype with many counts. The chain has TRBV12-3 or TRBV12-4 and TRBJ2-5; 8 nucleotides match TRBD1. CDR3 size: 16 residues. V lost 6 bases and J lost 1; bases outside the gene matches: 10. CDR3 protein: CASSHKQGVFQETQYF. The CDR3 DNA follows: TGTGCCAGCAGCCATAAACAGGGGGTGTTCCAAGAGACCCAGTACTTC.

CDR3 in DNA: TGTGCCAGCAGCTCCAGTGCCGGGAGGGCCCCAACACTAGCCAAAAACATTCAGTACTTC. Its translation: CASSSSAGRAPTLAKNIQYF. V usage is TRBV7-9 and J usage is TRBJ2-4, with 8 nucleotides matching TRBD2. Trimming removed 4 bases from V and 0 bases from J; junction bases left unmatched: 17. The CDR3 covers 20 residues. The germline gives CDR1 SEHNR, CDR2 FQNEAQ (reference sequence).

This clonotype came up a few times. This sequence joins TRBV25-1 and TRBJ2-1; D possibly corresponds to TRBD1 (5 bases). CDR3 length equals 15 residues. The germline gives CDR1 MGHDK, CDR2 SYGVNS. Deletions cut 3 bases from V and 0 bases from J, with 9 bases between. CDR3 coding DNA: TGTGCCAGCAGTGAGGACATCCGCTCCTACAATGAGCAGTTCTTC. It encodes CASSEDIRSYNEQFF.

This chain links TRBV2 with TRBJ1-6, with 9 bases fitting TRBD1. Trimming took 6 bases from V and 7 from J; bases not matched to a gene: 7. The V gene's germline CDR1 is SNHLY and CDR2 FYNNEI. The CDR3 sequence is 15 residues long. The CDR3 nucleotides read TGTGCCAGCAGCGCCTGGACAGGGGAAAATTCACCCCTCCACTTT. Translated: CASSAWTGENSPLHF. The full variable domain, completed using reference TRBV2 and TRBJ1-6, is EPEVTQTPSHQVTQMGQEVILRCVPISNHLYFYWYRQILGQKVEFLVSFYNNEISEKSEIFDDQFSVERPDGSNFTLKIRSTKLEDSAMYFCASSAWTGENSPLHFGNGTRLTVT.

This clonotype was seen repeatedly, ten times or more. The rearrangement joins TRBV6-1 to TRBJ1-2; the D is unclear. CDR1 is MNHNS, CDR2 SASEGT, per germline. This CDR3 region has 14 residues. Trimming took 8 bases from V and 4 from J, leaving 17 bases between them. The CDR3 coding sequence is TGTGCCAGCCGAGGAACCCTTATTGGCTATGGCTACACCTTC. It specifies CASRGTLIGYGYTF.

This clonotype was recorded many times. V gene TRBV7-2 combines with J gene TRBJ2-1, with no clear D. Germline V gene data show CDR1 as SGHTA and CDR2 as FQGNSA. The germline V and J ends were trimmed by 0 bases and 3 bases, with 9 bases remaining between them. The CDR3 contains 15 residues. The CDR3 sequence is CASSLALGNYNEQFF. CDR3 bases: TGTGCCAGCAGCTTAGCGTTGGGTAACTACAATGAGCAGTTCTTC.

This clonotype was seen only a few times. V is TRBV7-2 and J is TRBJ2-5; D is unclear. Germline V CDR1 and CDR2: SGHTA, FQGNSA. This CDR3 comprises 13 residues. The ends were cut back, 3 bases at V and 2 bases at J, with 7 bases in the middle. The CDR3 loop reads CASSFAQQETQYF. Written as DNA, the CDR3 is TGTGCCAGCAGCTTCGCGCAACAAGAGACCCAGTACTTC.

This clonotype was detected only a few times. CDR3 nucleotide sequence: TGCAGCGTTACTGACTCAAAAAGCTCCTACGAGCAGTACTTC. Its translation is CSVTDSKSSYEQYF. This rearrangement joins TRBV29-1 to TRBJ2-7; no definite D call. V lost 5 bases and J lost 0, with 14 bases in between. This CDR3 spans 14 amino acids. Germline assignment: CDR1 SQVTM and CDR2 ANQGSEA.

As concerns this clonotype: Likely a read error: the CDR3 ends without its conserved phenylalanine or tryptophan. This chain joins TRBV6-5 and TRBJ1-2; D perhaps matches TRBD1 (6 bases). The CDR3 has 13 residues. Per the germline V gene, CDR1 is MNHEY and CDR2 is SVGAGI. V lost 4 bases and J lost 6, with 12 bases in between. In DNA, the CDR3 is TGTGCCAGCAGTTGGGGGACACGGAATGGCTACACCTCC. Translated: CASSWGTRNGYTS.

This clonotype was observed a few times. V gene TRBV28 combines with J gene TRBJ1-1; 7 bases align to TRBD1. Germline values: CDR1 MDHEN, CDR2 SYDVKM. The V segment lost 8 bases and the J segment 0 bases; nucleotides outside the gene matches: 18. This CDR3 contains 18 residues. The CDR3 loop reads CASSNGGWDSHMNTEAFF. In DNA form, the CDR3 reads TGTGCCAGCTCGAATGGAGGGTGGGACAGTCACATGAACACTGAAGCTTTCTTT.

There are many counts of this clonotype. The V call is TRBV6-6, the J call TRBJ1-3; D possibly corresponds to TRBD1 (5 bases). V was trimmed by 7 bases and J by 8 bases, leaving 18 bases between them. Per germline, CDR1 MNHNY and CDR2 SVGAGI (reference sequence). The CDR3 has 14 residues. The CDR3 bases are TGTGCCAGCACTAGAGGAGGGGTTGGGGACACCATATATTTT. Residues: CASTRGGVGDTIYF.